This T cell receptor (beta chain) was recovered during a study of shared clonotypes between healthy human individuals. Across the whole study: Three CD4 naive, three CD4 memory, two CD8 naive and one CD8 memory plate were used per donor.

CD45RO-negative, CCR7-selected cells formed the naive CD8 fraction, which excluded terminally differentiated effector memory CD45RA+ cells. The CDR3 sequence is 11 residues long. Trimming pared 6 bases from V and 6 bases from J, leaving 9 bases between. Per the germline V gene, CDR1 is KGHSY and CDR2 is FQNENV. Only in-frame clones appear in the TCRdb table, and some are missing; sequencing was by immunoSEQ multiplex PCR. The sample carries 1.5 million to 2.5 million clones, approximately 95% recorded once. The sequenced sample consisted of naive CD8+ T cells sorted from blood. J is TRBJ2-7 and V is TRBV16; tentative D call: TRBD2 (5 bases). The TCR was taken from a man younger than 35 in good health. CDR3 nucleotides: TGTGCCAGCAGTAGGAGCGGCGAGCAGTACTTC. Translating gives CASSRSGEQYF.